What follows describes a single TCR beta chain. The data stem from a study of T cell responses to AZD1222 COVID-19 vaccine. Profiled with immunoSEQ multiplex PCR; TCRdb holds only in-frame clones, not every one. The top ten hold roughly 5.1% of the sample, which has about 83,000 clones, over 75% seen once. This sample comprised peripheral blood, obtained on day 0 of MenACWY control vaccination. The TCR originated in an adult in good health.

This chain's CDR3 is CASSELEGGYTF. CDR3 nucleotide sequence: TGTGCCAGCAGTGAACTGGAAGGGGGCTACACCTTC. The chain employs TRBV2 and TRBJ1-2; D gene ambiguous. Germline V gives CDR1 SNHLY, CDR2 FYNNEI. Trimming removed 2 bases from V and 8 bases from J, with 9 bases in between. The CDR3 runs 12 residues.